This T cell receptor (beta chain) comes out of a study of Ad26.COV2.S vaccination and SARS-CoV-2 variants. Profiled with immunoSEQ multiplex PCR; TCRdb holds only in-frame clones, not every one. The table records 180,000 or so clones, 70% to 90% of them present only once. J was trimmed by 6 bases and V by 6 bases; bases with no gene match: 10. This CDR3 contains 15 residues. Germline V gene lookup returns CDR1 SGHTA and CDR2 FQGNSA. This material consisted of peripheral blood, taken after recovery from COVID-19. The TCR originated in a human donor who had recovered from COVID-19. The V call is TRBV7-2, the J call TRBJ1-2; 10 nucleotides align to TRBD1. This CDR3 reads CASSRTGGTVNGYTF. For the CDR3, the DNA is TGTGCCAGCAGTCGGACAGGGGGGACGGTCAATGGCTACACCTTC.